The rows below give T cell receptor beta chains drawn from one sample of a study of T cell responses to AZD1222 COVID-19 vaccine. Using immunoSEQ multiplex PCR, the repertoire was profiled, and TCRdb retains in-frame clones only, with some absent. The table includes roughly 120,000 clones, 85% to 90% detected once. The sample consisted of peripheral blood, taken on day 0 of AZD1222 vaccination. Receptor source: an adult in good health. CDR3s include the opening cysteine and the closing phenylalanine or tryptophan. D genes are given only for firm matches. Size tells how often a clone was seen (once, few, many) or the class of an expanded clone, and some rows leave it out.

clone size: few; J gene: TRBJ2-7; V gene: TRBV4-2; D gene: TRBD2; CDR3 DNA: TGTGCCAGCAGCCAAGTACAGAAGTTAGCGGGACTTGGGTACGAGCAGTACTTC; CDR3 protein: CASSQVQKLAGLGYEQYF
clone size: -; J gene: TRBJ1-5; V gene: TRBV19; D gene: -; CDR3 DNA: TGTGCCAGTACCGGCGGGATCGGGGCCACAACCTATCAGCCCCAGCATTTT; CDR3 protein: CASTGGIGATTYQPQHF
clone size: -; J gene: TRBJ1-5; V gene: TRBV28; D gene: -; CDR3 DNA: TGTGCCAGCAGTTCCCCGGGGGGGGGCTTAAGCAATCAGCCCCAGCATTTT; CDR3 protein: CASSSPGGGLSNQPQHF
clone size: few; J gene: TRBJ1-3; V gene: TRBV11-2; D gene: -; CDR3 DNA: TGTGCCAGCAGCGTGGGGGAAACTGGAAACACCATATATTTT; CDR3 protein: CASSVGETGNTIYF
clone size: -; J gene: TRBJ2-7; V gene: TRBV28; D gene: TRBD2; CDR3 DNA: TGTGCCAGCAACTGGGGGGGGGTCTACGAGCAGTACTTC; CDR3 protein: CASNWGGVYEQYF
clone size: once; J gene: TRBJ2-7; V gene: TRBV13; D gene: -; CDR3 DNA: TGTGCCAGCAGCTTAGTTGCCGAGCAGTACTTC; CDR3 protein: CASSLVAEQYF
clone size: -; J gene: TRBJ2-7; V gene: TRBV11-3; D gene: -; CDR3 DNA: TGTGCCAGCAGCCAGGGGTCCCGACAGGACTACGAGCAGTACTTC; CDR3 protein: CASSQGSRQDYEQYF
clone size: few; J gene: TRBJ1-1; V gene: TRBV2; D gene: -; CDR3 DNA: TGTGCCAGCAGGAGGGATTGGCAGTTTAACACTGAAGCTTTCTTT; CDR3 protein: CASRRDWQFNTEAFF
clone size: -; J gene: TRBJ2-1; V gene: TRBV18; D gene: -; CDR3 DNA: TGTGCCAGCTCACCACCGTGGCAGTACAATGAGCAGTTCTTC; CDR3 protein: CASSPPWQYNEQFF
clone size: -; J gene: TRBJ1-1; V gene: TRBV18; D gene: -; CDR3 DNA: TGTGCCAGCTCACCCGTGTTCGGCGGGTCCGGCACTGAAGCTTTCTTT; CDR3 protein: CASSPVFGGSGTEAFF
clone size: once; J gene: TRBJ2-5; V gene: TRBV30; D gene: TRBD1; CDR3 DNA: TGTGCCTGGAGTTTCCGGACAGGGGTATCAGAGACCCAGTACTTC; CDR3 protein: CAWSFRTGVSETQYF
clone size: -; J gene: TRBJ1-5; V gene: TRBV7-9; D gene: -; CDR3 DNA: TGTGCCAGCACCCTCCAGGTGGGACAGCCCCAGCATTTT; CDR3 protein: CASTLQVGQPQHF
clone size: few; J gene: TRBJ2-5; V gene: TRBV7-2; D gene: TRBD1; CDR3 DNA: TGTGCCAGCATCCGGGACAGTCAAGAGACCCAGTACTTC; CDR3 protein: CASIRDSQETQYF
clone size: -; J gene: TRBJ2-7; V gene: TRBV11-1; D gene: -; CDR3 DNA: TGTGCCAGCAGCTCCCGGCCAACTGGGGCCTACGAGCAGTACTTC; CDR3 protein: CASSSRPTGAYEQYF
clone size: -; J gene: TRBJ1-5; V gene: TRBV12-3/TRBV12-4; D gene: -; CDR3 DNA: TGTGCCAGCAGTTGGGAAAATCAGCCCCAGCATTTT; CDR3 protein: CASSWENQPQHF
clone size: -; J gene: TRBJ1-1; V gene: TRBV6-5; D gene: -; CDR3 DNA: TGTGCCAGTGGTCGGGGCCGAGACACTGAAGCTTTCTTT; CDR3 protein: CASGRGRDTEAFF
clone size: -; J gene: TRBJ1-5; V gene: TRBV9; D gene: TRBD1; CDR3 DNA: TGTGCCAGCAGCGTGGGGCAGGGGGGTCAGCCCCAGCATTTT; CDR3 protein: CASSVGQGGQPQHF
clone size: -; J gene: TRBJ1-3; V gene: TRBV4-2; D gene: -; CDR3 DNA: TGTGCCAGCAGCCAAGGCGGGGGGAGTGGAAACACCATATATTTT; CDR3 protein: CASSQGGGSGNTIYF
clone size: few; J gene: TRBJ2-2; V gene: TRBV2; D gene: -; CDR3 DNA: TGTGCCAGCAGTGATCGGCCGTTCCATACCGGGGAGCTGTTTTTT; CDR3 protein: CASSDRPFHTGELFF